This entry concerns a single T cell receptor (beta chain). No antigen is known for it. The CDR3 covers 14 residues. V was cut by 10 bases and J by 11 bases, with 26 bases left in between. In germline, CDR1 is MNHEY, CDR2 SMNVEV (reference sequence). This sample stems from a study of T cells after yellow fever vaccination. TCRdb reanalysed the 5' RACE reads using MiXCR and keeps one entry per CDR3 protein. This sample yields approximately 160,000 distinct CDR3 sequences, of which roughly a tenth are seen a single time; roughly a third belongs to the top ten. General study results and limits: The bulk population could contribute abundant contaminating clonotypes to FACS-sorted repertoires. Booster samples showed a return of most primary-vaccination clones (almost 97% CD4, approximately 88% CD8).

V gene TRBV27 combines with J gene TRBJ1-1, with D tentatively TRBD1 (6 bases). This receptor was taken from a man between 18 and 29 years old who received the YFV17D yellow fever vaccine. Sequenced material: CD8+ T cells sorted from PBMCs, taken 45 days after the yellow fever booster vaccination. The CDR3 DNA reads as TGTGCCACCAGAAGATTGGACAGTAGGGCCTCCGCTTTCTTT. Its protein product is CATRRLDSRASAFF.